This is a list of T cell receptor beta chains from one sample in a study of T cell responses to AZD1222 COVID-19 vaccine. Assay used: immunoSEQ multiplex PCR; TCRdb lists only in-frame clones, some missing. Of about 170,000 clones listed, roughly 87% were seen once; the top ten hold 0.95% to 1.1%. Sequences were derived from peripheral blood, sampled 28 days after the second AZD1222 dose. All receptors come from an adult who received the AZD1222 COVID-19 vaccine. CDR3s include the opening cysteine and the closing phenylalanine or tryptophan. The D gene is left open where the match is weak. The size entry is marked missing in some rows and otherwise reads once, few, many or a size class.

j_call clone_size v_call d_call cdr3_nt cdr3_aa
TRBJ1-4 few TRBV2 NA TGTGCCAGCAGTGATGAACAGGAGGGGGAAAAACTGTTTTTT CASSDEQEGEKLFF
TRBJ1-1 few TRBV29-1 NA TGCAGCGTTGAGAGGCAAATGAACACTGAAGCTTTCTTT CSVERQMNTEAFF
TRBJ2-3 NA TRBV10-2 TRBD2 TGCGCCAGTTCCCTGGGGGGGGGCACAGATACGCAGTATTTT CASSLGGGTDTQYF
TRBJ1-2 NA TRBV10-3 NA TGTGCCATCAGGACATCCCCCGGGACCCTTTATGGCTACACCTTC CAIRTSPGTLYGYTF
TRBJ1-5 NA TRBV19 NA TGTGCCAGTAGTAAGGGGGGCTCTCGCGATCAGCCCCAGCATTTT CASSKGGSRDQPQHF
TRBJ1-1 NA TRBV5-1 NA TGCGCCAGCAGCTTGCTGGCTGGAATCCTGAACACTGAAGCTTTCTTT CASSLLAGILNTEAFF
TRBJ1-2 NA TRBV5-1 TRBD1 TGCGCCAGCAGCTTGGCTGACAGGGGGCTAGGCTACACCTTC CASSLADRGLGYTF
TRBJ2-3 NA TRBV7-9 TRBD2 TGTGCCAGCAGGCCCGGGACTAGCGGAGAAAGGGCAGATACGCAGTATTTT CASRPGTSGERADTQYF
TRBJ2-7 NA TRBV7-6 TRBD1 TGTGCCAGCAGCTTTATCCCGGGACAGGGGACCTCCTACGAGCAGTACTTC CASSFIPGQGTSYEQYF
TRBJ1-6 NA TRBV15 NA TGTGCCACCAGCAGTAATTTTCGTGGGGGGGGCTCCTATAATTCACCCCTCCACTTT CATSSNFRGGGSYNSPLHF
TRBJ2-3 NA TRBV9 TRBD2 TGTGCCAGCAGCCCCTACTCGGGGGGGCCGGCAGATACGCAGTATTTT CASSPYSGGPADTQYF
TRBJ2-3 NA TRBV25-1 NA TGTGCCAGCAGGAGACACCCCCTCACAGATACGCAGTATTTT CASRRHPLTDTQYF
TRBJ1-2 NA TRBV7-8 TRBD1 TGTGCCAGCAGCGAGGGACAGGGTGGTATTAGCTATGGCTACACCTTC CASSEGQGGISYGYTF
TRBJ2-7 NA TRBV7-9 NA TGTGCCAGCAGCGCAGGGGGGGGCCAGACCCCCTACGAGCAGTACTTC CASSAGGGQTPYEQYF
TRBJ1-5 NA TRBV12-5 TRBD1 TGTGCTAGTGGTCCAGGGGGTCCGGGCCCCCAGCATTTT CASGPGGPGPQHF
TRBJ1-6 NA TRBV25-1 TRBD1 TGTGCCAGCAGAGAAGATGGACAGGCCGATTCACCCCTCCACTTT CASREDGQADSPLHF
TRBJ1-3 NA TRBV18 NA TGTGCCAGCTCCGACACCCGCGTGCCAGGGCTTAATAGAAACACCATATATTTT CASSDTRVPGLNRNTIYF
TRBJ1-5 NA TRBV19 NA TGTGCCAGTAGTCTTACAGGGTACGGCAATCAGCCCCAGCATTTT CASSLTGYGNQPQHF
TRBJ2-5 NA TRBV11-3 NA TGTGCCAGCGGGGAACAGGGAGGGGGGACCCAGTACTTC CASGEQGGGTQYF
TRBJ1-1 NA TRBV3-1/TRBV3-2 TRBD1 TGTGCCAGCAGCGCGGGACAGCCAAACACTGAAGCTTTCTTT CASSAGQPNTEAFF